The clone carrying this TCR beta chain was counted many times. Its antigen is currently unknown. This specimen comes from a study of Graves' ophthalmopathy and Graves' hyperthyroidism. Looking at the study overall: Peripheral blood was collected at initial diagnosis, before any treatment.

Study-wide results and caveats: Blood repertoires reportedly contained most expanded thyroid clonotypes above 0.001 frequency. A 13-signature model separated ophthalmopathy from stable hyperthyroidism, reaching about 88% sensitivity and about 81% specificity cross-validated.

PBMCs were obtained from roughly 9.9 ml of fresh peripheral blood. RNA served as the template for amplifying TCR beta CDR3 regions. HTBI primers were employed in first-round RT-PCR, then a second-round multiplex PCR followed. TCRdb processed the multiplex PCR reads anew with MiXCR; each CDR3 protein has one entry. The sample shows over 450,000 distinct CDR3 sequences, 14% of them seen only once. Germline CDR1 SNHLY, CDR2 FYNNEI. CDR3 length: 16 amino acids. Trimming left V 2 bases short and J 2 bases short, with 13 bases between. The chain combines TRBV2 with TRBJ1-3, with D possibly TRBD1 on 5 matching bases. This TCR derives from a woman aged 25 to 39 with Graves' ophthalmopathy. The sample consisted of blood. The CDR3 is CASSERGNRPGNTIYF. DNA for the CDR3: TGTGCCAGCAGTGAAAGGGGCAACAGGCCTGGAAACACCATATATTTT.